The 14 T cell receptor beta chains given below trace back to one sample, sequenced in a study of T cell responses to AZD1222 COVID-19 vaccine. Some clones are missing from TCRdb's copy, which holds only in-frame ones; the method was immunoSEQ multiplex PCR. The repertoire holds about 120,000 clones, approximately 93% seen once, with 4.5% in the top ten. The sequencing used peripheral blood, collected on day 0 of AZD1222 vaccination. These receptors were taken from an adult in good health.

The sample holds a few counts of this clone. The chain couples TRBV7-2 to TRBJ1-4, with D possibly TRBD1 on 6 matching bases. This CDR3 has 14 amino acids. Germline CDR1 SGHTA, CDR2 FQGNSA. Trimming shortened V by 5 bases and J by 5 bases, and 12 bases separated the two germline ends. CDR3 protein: CASSQQGLNEKLFF. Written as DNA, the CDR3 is TGTGCCAGCAGCCAACAGGGACTAAATGAAAAACTGTTTTTT.

As DNA, the CDR3 is TGCAGCGTTTTGACAGGGTTCGAGGGCTACACCTTC. This encodes CSVLTGFEGYTF. The chain combines TRBV29-1 with TRBJ1-2; TRBD1 matches at 7 bases. Trimming removed 5 bases from V and 8 bases from J; junction bases left unmatched: 8. The V gene's germline CDR1 is SQVTM and CDR2 ANQGSEA. This CDR3 has 12 amino acids.

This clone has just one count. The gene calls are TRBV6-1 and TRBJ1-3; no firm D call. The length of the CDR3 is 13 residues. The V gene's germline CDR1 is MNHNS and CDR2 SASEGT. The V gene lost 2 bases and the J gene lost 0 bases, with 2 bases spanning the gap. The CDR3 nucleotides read TGTGCCAGCAGTGAATTCTCTGGAAACACCATATATTTT. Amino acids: CASSEFSGNTIYF.

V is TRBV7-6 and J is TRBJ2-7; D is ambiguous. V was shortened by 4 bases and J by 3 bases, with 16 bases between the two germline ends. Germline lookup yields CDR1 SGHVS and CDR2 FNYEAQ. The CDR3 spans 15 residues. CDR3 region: CASSSGLAAFYEQYF. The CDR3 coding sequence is TGTGCCAGCAGCTCCGGCTTGGCGGCGTTCTACGAGCAGTACTTC.

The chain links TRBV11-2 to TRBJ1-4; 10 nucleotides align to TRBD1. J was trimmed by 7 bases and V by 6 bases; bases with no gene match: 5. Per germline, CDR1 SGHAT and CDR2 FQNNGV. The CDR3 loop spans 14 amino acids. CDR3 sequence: CASRRRTGGEKLFF. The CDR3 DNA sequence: TGTGCCAGCAGACGTCGGACAGGGGGTGAAAAACTGTTTTTT.

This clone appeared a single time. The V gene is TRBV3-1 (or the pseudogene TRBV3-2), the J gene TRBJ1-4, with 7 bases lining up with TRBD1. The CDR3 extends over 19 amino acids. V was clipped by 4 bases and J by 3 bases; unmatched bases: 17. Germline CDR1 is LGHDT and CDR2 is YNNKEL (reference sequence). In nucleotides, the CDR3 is TGTGCCAGCAGCCCCCGCGACAGGGCCACACAAGCAGCTAATGAAAAACTGTTTTTT. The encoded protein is CASSPRDRATQAANEKLFF.

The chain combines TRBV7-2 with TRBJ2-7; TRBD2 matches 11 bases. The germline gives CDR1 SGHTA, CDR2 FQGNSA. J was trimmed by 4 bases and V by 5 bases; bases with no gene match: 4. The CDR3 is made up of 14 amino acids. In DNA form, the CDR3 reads TGTGCCAGCAGCCCTAGCGGGGGGCAATACGAGCAGTACTTC. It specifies CASSPSGGQYEQYF.

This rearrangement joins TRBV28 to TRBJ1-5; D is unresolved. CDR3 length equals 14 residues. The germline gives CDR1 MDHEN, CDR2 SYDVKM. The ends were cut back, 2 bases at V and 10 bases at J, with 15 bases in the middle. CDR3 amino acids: CASSLRHVAGPQHF. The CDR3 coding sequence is TGTGCCAGCAGTTTAAGACACGTTGCGGGACCCCAGCATTTT.

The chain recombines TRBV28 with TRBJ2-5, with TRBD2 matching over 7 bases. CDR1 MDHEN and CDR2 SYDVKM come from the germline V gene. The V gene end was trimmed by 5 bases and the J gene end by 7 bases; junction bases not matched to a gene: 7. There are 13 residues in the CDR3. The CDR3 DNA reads TGTGCCAGCAGTCTCGGGGGGTCGGGGACCCAGTACTTC. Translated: CASSLGGSGTQYF.

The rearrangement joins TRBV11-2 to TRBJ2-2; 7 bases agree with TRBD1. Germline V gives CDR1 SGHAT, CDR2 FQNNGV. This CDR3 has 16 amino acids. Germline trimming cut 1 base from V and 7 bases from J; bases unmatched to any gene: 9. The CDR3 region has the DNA TGTGCCAGCAGCTTAGCGAGGGGGCGTTGGAACGGGGAGCTGTTTTTT. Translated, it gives CASSLARGRWNGELFF. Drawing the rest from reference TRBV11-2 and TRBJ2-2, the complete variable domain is EAGVAQSPRYKIIEKRQSVAFWCNPISGHATLYWYQQILGQGPKLLIQFQNNGVVDDSQLPKDRFSAERLKGVDSTLKIQPAKLEDSAVYLCASSLARGRWNGELFFGEGSRLTVL.

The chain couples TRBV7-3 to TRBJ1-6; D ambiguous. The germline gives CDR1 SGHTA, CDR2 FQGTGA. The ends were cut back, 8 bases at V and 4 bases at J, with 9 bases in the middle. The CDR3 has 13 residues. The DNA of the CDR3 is TGTGCCAGCGCGGAAGGGTATAATTCACCCCTCCACTTT. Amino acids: CASAEGYNSPLHF.

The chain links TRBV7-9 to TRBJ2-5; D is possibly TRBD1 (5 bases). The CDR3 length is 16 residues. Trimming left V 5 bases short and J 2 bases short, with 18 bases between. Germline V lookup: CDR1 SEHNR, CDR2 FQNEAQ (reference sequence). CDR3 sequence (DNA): TGTGCCAGCAGCCCAGGGCCCCCCGGGCCGCAAGAGACCCAGTACTTC. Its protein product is CASSPGPPGPQETQYF.

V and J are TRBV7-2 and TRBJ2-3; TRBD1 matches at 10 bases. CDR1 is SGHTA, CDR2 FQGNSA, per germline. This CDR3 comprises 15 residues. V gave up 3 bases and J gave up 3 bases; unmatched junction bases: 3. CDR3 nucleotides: TGTGCCAGCAGCTTCGGACAGGGGGGGACAGATACGCAGTATTTT. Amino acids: CASSFGQGGTDTQYF.

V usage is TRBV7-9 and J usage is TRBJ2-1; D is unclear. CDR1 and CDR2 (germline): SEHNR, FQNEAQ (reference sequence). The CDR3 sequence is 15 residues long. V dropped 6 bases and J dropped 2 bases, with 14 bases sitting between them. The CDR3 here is CASRPGRLTYNEQFF. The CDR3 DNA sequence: TGTGCCAGCAGACCTGGACGCCTAACCTACAATGAGCAGTTCTTC.